This is a list of T cell receptor beta chains from one sample in a study of graft-versus-host responses after intestinal transplantation. Data came from immunoSEQ multiplex PCR; TCRdb stores just in-frame clones and leaves some out. The table includes roughly 13,000 clones, less than 45% detected once. The starting material was alloreactive CD8+ T cells from a mixed lymphocyte reaction culture, obtained before intestinal transplant. The receptor source for this set is a human patient who received an intestinal transplant. The CDR3 runs from the conserved cysteine through the conserved F or W. Fields, in order: J gene, V gene, CDR3 length, CDR3 protein.

>TRBJ2-5|TRBV18|14
CASSPTQVQETQYF
>TRBJ2-7|TRBV7-6|16
CASSLTSGRPLPEQYF
>TRBJ2-1|TRBV7-2|13
CASSPTGFNEQFF
>TRBJ1-5|TRBV28|15
CASSFNPGGDQPQHF
>TRBJ2-2|TRBV27|17
CASSLYRARGNTGELFF
>TRBJ2-7|TRBV5-6|14
CASSFGAGTYEQYF
>TRBJ1-1|TRBV7-6|16
CASSLGGGGSGTEAFF
>TRBJ1-3|TRBV6-6|16
CASSLGQGNRGNTTYF
>TRBJ2-7|TRBV11-2|15
CASSPTGGGVYEQYF
>TRBJ1-1|TRBV6-1|11
CASRYGTEAFF
>TRBJ2-3|TRBV28|15
CASSFANRGTDTQYF
>TRBJ2-7|TRBV15|14
CATSPGTGSYEQYF
>TRBJ2-5|TRBV11-3|13
CASSRQGSETQYF
>TRBJ1-3|TRBV9|13
CASSDSSGNTIYF
>TRBJ2-7|TRBV6-5|14
CASSSDRNYYEQYF
>TRBJ2-1|TRBV2|14
CASISRDRGNEQFF
>TRBJ2-1|TRBV7-3|15
CASSLLAGGSNEQFF
>TRBJ2-1|TRBV7-8|14
CASSLLGGYNEQFF
>TRBJ2-7|TRBV7-9|12
CASTQGAGEQYF
>TRBJ2-3|TRBV5-5|14
CASSLEGVADTQYF
>TRBJ2-2|TRBV19|13
CASSILAAGELFF
>TRBJ2-1|TRBV4-3|16
CASSQDRDRGGNEQFF
>TRBJ2-2|TRBV7-3|15
CASSLAGGGTGELFF
>TRBJ2-7|TRBV5-4|15
CASSFGTSGTNEQYF
>TRBJ1-2|TRBV6-5|16
CASSFLTGDVKNGYTF
>TRBJ1-4|TRBV10-1|13
CASSEFPGEKLFF
>TRBJ2-7|TRBV4-1|14
CASSQGEGPYEQYF
>TRBJ2-7|TRBV4-1|14
CASSHRGSTYEQYF
>TRBJ2-3|TRBV30|13
CAWNKGATDTQYF
>TRBJ1-3|TRBV5-4|14
CASSLPGSGNTIYF
>TRBJ2-5|TRBV28|13
CASSLSGPETQYF
>TRBJ2-3|TRBV5-5|17
CASSILRDIYSPDTQYF
>TRBJ2-1|TRBV19|13
CASSQFSFNEQFF
>TRBJ1-1|TRBV10-1|13
CASSWGVNTEAFF
>TRBJ2-1|TRBV4-3|15
CASSQSQGAYNEQFF
>TRBJ2-3|TRBV2|15
CASSGLEGAIDTQYF
>TRBJ2-2|TRBV7-6|16
CASSLASGRATGELFF
>TRBJ2-3|TRBV9|16
CASSVGGGQVTDTQYF
>TRBJ1-3|TRBV5-5|16
CASSYQPIQGTDIIYF
>TRBJ1-2|TRBV4-2|16
CASSQETGGRHYGYTF
>TRBJ2-1|TRBV27|15
CASSLLPSSYNEQFF
>TRBJ2-1|TRBV5-1|14
CASSGTGPYNEQFF
>TRBJ2-2|TRBV5-1|15
CASASMDMNTGELFF
>TRBJ1-2|TRBV25-1|13
CASSDGLLYGYTF
>TRBJ2-1|TRBV9|13
CASSVGVVAEQFF
>TRBJ2-1|TRBV9|14
CASSAHDRYNEQFF
>TRBJ1-2|TRBV14|17
CASSSYEPGQWEYGYTF
>TRBJ2-7|TRBV30|14
CAWSVIQGAYEQYF
>TRBJ2-5|TRBV7-9|14
CASSERLASETQYF
>TRBJ2-7|TRBV6-5|15
CASSLSGTSAYEQYF
>TRBJ1-4|TRBV2|15
CASRGTGAPNEKLFF
>TRBJ1-5|TRBV30|14
CAWTDGTGVQPQHF
>TRBJ2-7|TRBV7-9|13
CASSQGLSYEQYF
>TRBJ2-7|TRBV2|13
CASNPYGGYEQYF
>TRBJ2-7|TRBV2|14
CASIAPDSSYEQYF